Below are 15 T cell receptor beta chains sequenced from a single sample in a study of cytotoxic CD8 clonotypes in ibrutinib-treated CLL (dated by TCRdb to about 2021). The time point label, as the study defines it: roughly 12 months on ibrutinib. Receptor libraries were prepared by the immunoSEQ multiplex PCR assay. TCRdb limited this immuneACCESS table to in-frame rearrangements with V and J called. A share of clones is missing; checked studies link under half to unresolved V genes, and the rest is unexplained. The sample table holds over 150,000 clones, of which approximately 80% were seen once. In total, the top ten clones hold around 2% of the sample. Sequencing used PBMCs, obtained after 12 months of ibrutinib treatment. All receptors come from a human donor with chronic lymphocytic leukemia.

The CDR3 spells CASSLLDTQYF. The CDR3 region has the DNA TGTGCCAGCTCCCTGTTGGATACGCAGTATTTT. The chain employs TRBV18 and TRBJ2-3; D is unresolved. V lost 6 bases and J 6 bases, leaving 7 bases between the germline ends. The CDR3 has 11 residues. Germline assignment: CDR1 KGHSH and CDR2 LQKENI.

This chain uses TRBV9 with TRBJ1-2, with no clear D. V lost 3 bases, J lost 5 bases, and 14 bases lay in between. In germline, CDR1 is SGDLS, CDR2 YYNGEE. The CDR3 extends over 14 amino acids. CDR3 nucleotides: TGTGCCAGCAGCGGTAGTCGTTCCTCTTATGGCTACACCTTC. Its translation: CASSGSRSSYGYTF.

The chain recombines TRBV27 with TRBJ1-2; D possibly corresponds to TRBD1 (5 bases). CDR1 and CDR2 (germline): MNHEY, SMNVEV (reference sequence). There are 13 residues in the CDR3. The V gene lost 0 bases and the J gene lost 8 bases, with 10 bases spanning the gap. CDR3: CASSLSAGQGYTF. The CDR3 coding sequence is TGTGCCAGCAGTTTATCGGCAGGGCAGGGCTACACCTTC.

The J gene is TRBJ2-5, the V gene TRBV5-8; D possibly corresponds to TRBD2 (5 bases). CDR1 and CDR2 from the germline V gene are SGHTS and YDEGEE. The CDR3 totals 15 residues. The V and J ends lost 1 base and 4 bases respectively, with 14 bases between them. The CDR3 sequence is CASSLWTPGPETQYF. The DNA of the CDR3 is TGTGCCAGCAGCTTGTGGACTCCCGGCCCAGAGACCCAGTACTTC.

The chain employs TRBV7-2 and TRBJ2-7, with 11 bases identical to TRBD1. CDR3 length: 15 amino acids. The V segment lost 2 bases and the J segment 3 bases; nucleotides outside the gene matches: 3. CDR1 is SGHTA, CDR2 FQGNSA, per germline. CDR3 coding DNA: TGTGCCAGCAGCTTAACGGGGACAGGGGGCTACGAGCAGTACTTC. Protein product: CASSLTGTGGYEQYF.

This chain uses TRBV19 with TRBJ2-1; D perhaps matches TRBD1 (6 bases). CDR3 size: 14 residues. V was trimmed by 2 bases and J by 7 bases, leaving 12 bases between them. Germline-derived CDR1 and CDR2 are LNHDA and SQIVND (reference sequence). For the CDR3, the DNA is TGTGCCAGTAGTATATCATCCCAGGGGAATGAGCAGTTCTTC. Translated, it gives CASSISSQGNEQFF.

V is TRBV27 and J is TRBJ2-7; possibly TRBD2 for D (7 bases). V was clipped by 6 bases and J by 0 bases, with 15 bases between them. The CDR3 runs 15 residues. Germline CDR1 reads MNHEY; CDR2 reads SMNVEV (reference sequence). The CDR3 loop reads CASREGGLLSYEQYF. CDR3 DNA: TGTGCCAGCAGGGAGGGGGGGCTCCTCTCCTACGAGCAGTACTTC.

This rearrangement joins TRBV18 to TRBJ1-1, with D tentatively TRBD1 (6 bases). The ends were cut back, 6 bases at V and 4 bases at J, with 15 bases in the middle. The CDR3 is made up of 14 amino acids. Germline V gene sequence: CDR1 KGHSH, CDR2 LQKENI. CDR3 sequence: CASSVEQGATEAFF. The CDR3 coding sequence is TGTGCCAGCTCCGTGGAACAGGGCGCCACTGAAGCTTTCTTT.

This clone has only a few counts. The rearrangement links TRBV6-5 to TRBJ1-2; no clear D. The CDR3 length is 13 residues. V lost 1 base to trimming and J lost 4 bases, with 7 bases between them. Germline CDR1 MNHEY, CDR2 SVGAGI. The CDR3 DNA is TGTGCCAGCAGTTACTTATCGGGCTATGGCTACACCTTC. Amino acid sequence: CASSYLSGYGYTF.

Written as DNA, the CDR3 is TGTGCCAGCAGTCAGCCTGGCCTAGGCTCCTACGAGCAGTACTTC. Translation: CASSQPGLGSYEQYF. The chain combines TRBV6-6 with TRBJ2-7; D unclear. The germline gives CDR1 MNHNY, CDR2 SVGAGI (reference sequence). The CDR3 covers 15 residues. V lost 5 bases and J 0 bases, leaving 14 bases between the germline ends.

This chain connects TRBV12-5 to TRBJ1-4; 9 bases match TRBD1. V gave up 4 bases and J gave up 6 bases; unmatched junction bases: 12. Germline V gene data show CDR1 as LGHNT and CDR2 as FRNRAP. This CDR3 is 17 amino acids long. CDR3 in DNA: TGTGCTAGTGGTTGGATCTGGCTGGGACAGGGATATGAAAAACTGTTTTTT. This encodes CASGWIWLGQGYEKLFF.

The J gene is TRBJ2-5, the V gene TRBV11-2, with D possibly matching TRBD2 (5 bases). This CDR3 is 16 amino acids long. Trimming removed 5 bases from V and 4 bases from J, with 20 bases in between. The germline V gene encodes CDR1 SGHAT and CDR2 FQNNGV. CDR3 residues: CASSRGVIARGETQYF. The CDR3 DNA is TGTGCCAGCAGCCGTGGTGTCATAGCCCGGGGAGAGACCCAGTACTTC.

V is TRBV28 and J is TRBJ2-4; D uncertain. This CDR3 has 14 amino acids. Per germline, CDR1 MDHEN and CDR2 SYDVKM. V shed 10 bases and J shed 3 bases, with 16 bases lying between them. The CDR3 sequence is CATNPGSFKNIQYF. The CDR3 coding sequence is TGTGCCACCAACCCCGGGTCATTCAAAAACATTCAGTACTTC. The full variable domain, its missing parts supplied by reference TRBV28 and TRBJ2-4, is DVKVTQSSRYLVKRTGEKVFLECVQDMDHENMFWYRQDPGLGLRLIYFSYDVKMKEKGDIPEGYSVSREKKERFSLILESASTNQTSMYLCATNPGSFKNIQYFGAGTRLSVL.

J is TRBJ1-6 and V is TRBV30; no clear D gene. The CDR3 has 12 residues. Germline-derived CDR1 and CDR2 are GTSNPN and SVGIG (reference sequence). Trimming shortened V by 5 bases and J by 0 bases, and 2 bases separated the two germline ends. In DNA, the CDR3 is TGTGCCTGGTGCTCCTATAATTCACCCCTCCACTTT. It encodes CAWCSYNSPLHF.

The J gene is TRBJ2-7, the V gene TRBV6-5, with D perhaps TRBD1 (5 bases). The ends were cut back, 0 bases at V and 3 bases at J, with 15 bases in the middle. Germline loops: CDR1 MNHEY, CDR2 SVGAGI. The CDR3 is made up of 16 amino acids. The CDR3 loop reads CASSYSVVGPGYEQYF. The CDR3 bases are TGTGCCAGCAGTTACTCGGTTGTGGGGCCTGGCTACGAGCAGTACTTC.